The T cell receptor (beta chain) under discussion was sequenced for a study of graft-versus-host responses after intestinal transplantation. Study overall: Transplantation in recipients was multivisceral, liver-intestinal, or isolated intestinal. All of the recipients had induction that used anti-thymocyte globulin, then tacrolimus and steroids for roughly three years.

Tissue processing of the graft released intraepithelial and lamina propria lymphocytes from it. With V trimmed by 0 bases and J by 0 bases, 3 bases remained unmatched. CDR1 and CDR2 from the germline V gene are SQVTM and ANQGSEA. This CDR3 contains 15 residues. Regarding this clone: Its cognate antigen is unknown.

General study findings and limits: Declining HvG levels early post-transplant were linked to peak circulating GvH clone levels. GvH clonotypes were identified within recipient marrow, with a subset emerging first in ileum or blood.

Assay: immunoSEQ multiplex PCR; the TCRdb copy retains only in-frame clones and omits some. The sample records about 19,000 clones, roughly 78% being singletons. The source was ileum tissue, collected less than 21 days after intestinal transplant. The clonotype comes from a human patient who received an intestinal transplant, so some T cells may come from the graft donor. The V call is TRBV29-1, the J call TRBJ1-2; 8 bases are a match to TRBD1. The chain's CDR3 is CSVEDYRGSNYGYTF. The CDR3 nucleotides are TGCAGCGTTGAAGATTACAGGGGGTCTAACTATGGCTACACCTTC.